This T cell receptor beta chain was identified during a study of spatial heterogeneity in lung cancer. Regarding the study as a whole: Blood contained ubiquitous expanded tumor TCRs more at resection than at follow-up.

The presence of a unique molecular identifier marked each TCR cDNA molecule. TCRdb re-analysed the 5' RACE reads in MiXCR, keeping a single row per CDR3 protein. This sample carries 60,000 to 85,000 distinct CDR3 sequences, approximately 9% of them seen once, and the ten largest clones take approximately 2%. This clonotype was detected ten times or more. What it binds is not known. Germline-derived CDR1 and CDR2 are MNHEY and SVGEGT. Trimming removed 6 bases at V and 5 bases at J, with 16 bases between. The CDR3 length is 14 residues. Time point reported: blood at routine non-recurrence follow-up after resection. Unsorted samples of tumor, nontumor lung or frozen PBMC had their whole RNA sequenced.

The receptor's source is a female donor with early-stage non-small cell lung cancer. This sample comprised PBMCs, obtained at follow-up. This rearrangement joins TRBV6-2 or TRBV6-3 to TRBJ1-1, with a weak D call TRBD1 (5 bases). The CDR3 loop is CASRFVRGWTEAFF. The CDR3 nucleotides are TGTGCCAGCAGGTTTGTAAGGGGCTGGACTGAAGCTTTCTTT.